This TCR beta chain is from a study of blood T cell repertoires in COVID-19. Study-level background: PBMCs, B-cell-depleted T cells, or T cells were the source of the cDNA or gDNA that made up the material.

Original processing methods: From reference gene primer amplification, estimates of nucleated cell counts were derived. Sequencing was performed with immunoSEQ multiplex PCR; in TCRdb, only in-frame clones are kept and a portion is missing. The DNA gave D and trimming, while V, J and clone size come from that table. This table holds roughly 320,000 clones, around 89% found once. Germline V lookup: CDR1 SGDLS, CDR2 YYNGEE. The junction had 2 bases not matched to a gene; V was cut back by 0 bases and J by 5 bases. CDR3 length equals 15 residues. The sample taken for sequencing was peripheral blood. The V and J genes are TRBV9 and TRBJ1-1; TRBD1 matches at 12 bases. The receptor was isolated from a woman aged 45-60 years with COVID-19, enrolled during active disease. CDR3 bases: TGTGCCAGCAGCGTAGGGGACAGGGGGCGGACTGAAGCTTTCTTT. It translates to CASSVGDRGRTEAFF.